This entry lists 30 T cell receptor beta chains sequenced from one sample in a study of cytotoxic CD8 clonotypes in ibrutinib-treated CLL. This table comes from immunoSEQ multiplex PCR, and its TCRdb copy is limited to in-frame clones, with some not included. The sample carries about 140,000 clones, approximately 80% recorded once. Sequencing was performed on PBMCs, taken after 36 months of ibrutinib treatment. These receptors were taken from a human donor with chronic lymphocytic leukemia.

CDR3 loop: CASRLWGQNEQFF. The CDR3 nucleotides read TGTGCCAGCAGATTGTGGGGGCAGAATGAGCAGTTCTTC. The chain carries TRBV6-1 and TRBJ2-1; the D gene is possibly TRBD1 (6 bases). Germline loops: CDR1 MNHNS, CDR2 SASEGT. The CDR3 is 13 residues long. The V end lost 6 bases, the J end lost 7 bases, and 13 bases lay between the germline ends.

This rearrangement joins TRBV11-3 to TRBJ2-3; 15 nucleotides line up with TRBD2. The CDR3 sequence is 15 residues long. The junction had 4 bases not matched to a gene; V was cut back by 8 bases and J by 4 bases. Germline CDR1 reads SGHNT; CDR2 reads YENEEA. The CDR3 DNA reads as TGTGCCAGCGGACGGACTAGCGGGGGGGCAGATACGCAGTATTTT. As protein: CASGRTSGGADTQYF.

The chain recombines TRBV10-3 with TRBJ1-3; D not resolved. Per germline, CDR1 ENHRY and CDR2 SYGVKD. Trimming took off 11 bases at V and 0 bases at J, with 14 bases between the two ends. The CDR3 loop spans 14 amino acids. The CDR3 loop is CASRATSSGNTIYF. The CDR3 DNA is TGTGCCTCTCGAGCCACAAGCTCTGGAAACACCATATATTTT.

The chain has TRBV7-6 and TRBJ1-1; no reliable D call. Per the germline V gene, CDR1 is SGHVS and CDR2 is FNYEAQ. The CDR3 spans 13 residues. The V gene lost 7 bases and the J gene lost 3 bases, with 12 bases spanning the gap. The CDR3 spells CASTPGGYTEAFF. The CDR3 coding sequence is TGTGCCAGCACCCCCGGTGGATACACTGAAGCTTTCTTT.

The chain couples TRBV28 to TRBJ1-2, with 10 bases identical to TRBD1. The CDR3 sequence is 16 residues long. Germline CDR1 reads MDHEN; CDR2 reads SYDVKM. Trimming cost V 5 bases and J 2 bases; bases outside gene matches: 8. The CDR3 protein is CASSPPDRGRNYGYTF. CDR3 sequence (DNA): TGTGCCAGCAGTCCTCCCGACAGGGGGCGAAACTATGGCTACACCTTC.

V usage is TRBV28 and J usage is TRBJ2-6; D call uncertain. CDR1 is MDHEN, CDR2 SYDVKM, per germline. The CDR3 extends over 14 amino acids. V gave up 6 bases and J gave up 0 bases, with 6 bases separating them. CDR3 DNA sequence: TGTGCCAGCAGGCCATACTCTGGGGCCAACGTCCTGACTTTC. It encodes CASRPYSGANVLTF.

V usage is TRBV18 and J usage is TRBJ2-6, with TRBD2 matching over 9 bases. The J segment lost 0 bases and the V segment lost 3 bases, leaving 6 bases of the junction unmatched. CDR3 length: 18 amino acids. CDR1 KGHSH and CDR2 LQKENI come from the germline V gene. The CDR3 here is CASSPTLAGFSGANVLTF. The CDR3 coding sequence is TGTGCCAGCTCACCTACACTAGCGGGTTTCTCTGGGGCCAACGTCCTGACTTTC.

The count of this clone is one. CDR3 sequence: CASSSEIPGYEQYF. In DNA, the CDR3 is TGTGCCAGCAGTTCTGAGATTCCTGGTTACGAGCAGTACTTC. The V and J genes are TRBV6-5 and TRBJ2-7; D gene unclear. V was pared by 4 bases and J by 4 bases, with 14 bases between. The germline V gene has CDR1 MNHEY and CDR2 SVGAGI. This CDR3 has 14 residues.

The V gene is TRBV7-3, the J gene TRBJ1-2; 9 bases line up with TRBD1. The CDR3 is 14 residues long. Looked up from germline, CDR1 is SGHTA and CDR2 is FQGTGA. The V and J ends lost 5 bases and 5 bases, in that order; junction bases with no gene match: 6. CDR3 residues: CASSAWDRDYGYTF. The CDR3 DNA sequence: TGTGCCAGCAGCGCCTGGGACAGGGATTATGGCTACACCTTC.

The chain couples TRBV28 to TRBJ1-3; the D is unclear. The CDR3 has 10 residues. Germline loops: CDR1 MDHEN, CDR2 SYDVKM. Trimming removed 8 bases at V and 7 bases at J, with 6 bases between. The DNA for the CDR3 is TGTGCCAGCCTGGGGAACACCATATATTTT. It codes for CASLGNTIYF.

This clone showed up just a few times. This CDR3 is CASIRGNTIYF. The CDR3 region has the DNA TGTGCCAGCATAAGGGGAAACACCATATATTTT. The chain employs TRBV2 and TRBJ1-3; D is unresolved. V dropped 7 bases and J dropped 4 bases, with 5 bases sitting between them. The CDR3 is made up of 11 amino acids. The germline gives CDR1 SNHLY, CDR2 FYNNEI.

This clone was seen only a few times. The junction does not match germline at one end; this may be a read error. The chain employs TRBV7-2 and TRBJ2-1; 8 bases are a match to TRBD2. The CDR3 has 14 residues. CDR1 and CDR2 from the germline V gene are SGHTA and FQGNSA. The CDR3, as DNA: TGTGCCAGCACCTTAGCGGGGAACTACAATGAGCAGTTCTTC. Translated: CASTLAGNYNEQFF.

The chain is built from TRBV7-3 and TRBJ2-2; D is unclear. The V and J ends lost 2 bases and 6 bases respectively, with 7 bases between them. This CDR3 is 13 amino acids long. Germline V gene sequence: CDR1 SGHTA, CDR2 FQGTGA. CDR3 nucleotide sequence: TGTGCCAGCAGCTTAGGCGCGGCCGGGGAGCTGTTTTTT. Protein sequence: CASSLGAAGELFF.

The chain carries TRBV5-1 and TRBJ2-5, with a weak D call TRBD2 (5 bases). Trimming left V 0 bases short and J 5 bases short, with 11 bases between. Germline-derived CDR1 and CDR2 are SGHRS and YFSETQ. The CDR3 totals 14 residues. CDR3 residues: CASSLDQKRETQYF. For the CDR3, the DNA is TGCGCCAGCAGCTTGGACCAAAAGCGGGAGACCCAGTACTTC.

This clone was seen a single time. Germline and junction disagree at one end, which may indicate a read error. The chain links TRBV6-5 to TRBJ2-7; TRBD2 is a possible D gene (5 bases). CDR3 length: 14 amino acids. Per germline, CDR1 MNHEY and CDR2 SVGAGI. The CDR3 bases are TGTGCCATCAGTGAGGGAGCACTCAACTACGAGCAGTACTTC. Translated: CAISEGALNYEQYF.

The chain employs TRBV5-1 and TRBJ1-4; a possible D gene is TRBD1 (5 bases). The CDR3 extends over 15 amino acids. Germline CDR1 SGHRS, CDR2 YFSETQ. The V end was cut by 2 bases, the J end by 3 bases, with 11 bases between. The CDR3 loop reads CASSFGSGSNEKLFF. In DNA form, the CDR3 reads TGCGCCAGCAGCTTCGGGTCAGGGTCTAATGAAAAACTGTTTTTT.

The chain links TRBV18 to TRBJ2-5; D ambiguous. This CDR3 has 13 amino acids. Germline values: CDR1 KGHSH, CDR2 LQKENI. The germline V and J ends were trimmed by 2 bases and 5 bases, with 9 bases remaining between them. The CDR3 region has the DNA TGTGCCAGCTCACCATCTAGGTCTGAGACCCAGTACTTC. This codes for CASSPSRSETQYF.

This clone was detected many times. A read error likely explains this, since a far larger clone differs by one base. Other DNA variants within this sample encode the same CDR3. The V and J genes are TRBV4-1 and TRBJ1-1; possibly TRBD1 for D (5 bases). Trimming cost V 4 bases and J 7 bases, with 19 bases left between them. There are 15 residues in the CDR3. Looked up from germline, CDR1 is MGHRA and CDR2 is YSYEKL. The CDR3 DNA reads TGCGCCAGCAGCCCCCTAGTTGGGGGGACCCTTGAAGCTTTCTTT. This codes for CASSPLVGGTLEAFF.

The chain employs TRBV5-1 and TRBJ2-1; 11 bases map to TRBD1. J was trimmed by 7 bases and V by 4 bases; bases with no gene match: 7. The germline V gene has CDR1 SGHRS and CDR2 YFSETQ. This CDR3 spans 15 amino acids. The CDR3 coding sequence is TGCGCCAGCAGCCCCAACTGGGACAGGGGGAATGAGCAGTTCTTC. Its translation is CASSPNWDRGNEQFF.

The J gene is TRBJ1-4, the V gene TRBV7-9; possible D gene TRBD1, 5 bases. CDR3 length: 18 residues. Germline assignment: CDR1 SEHNR and CDR2 FQNEAQ (reference sequence). The V end was cut by 3 bases, the J end by 0 bases, with 17 bases between. Here the CDR3 reads CASSFHRTLYPTNEKLFF. The CDR3 coding sequence is TGTGCCAGCAGCTTCCACAGGACCCTATACCCAACTAATGAAAAACTGTTTTTT.

The count of this clone is one. The CDR3 protein is CASSLTRGEQYF. The CDR3, as DNA: TGTGCCAGCTCATTAACCCGGGGCGAGCAGTACTTC. The chain carries TRBV18 and TRBJ2-7; weak D call: TRBD2 (5 bases). V dropped 5 bases and J dropped 6 bases, with 11 bases sitting between them. Germline values: CDR1 KGHSH, CDR2 LQKENI. This CDR3 has 12 amino acids.

The genes are TRBV7-8 and TRBJ2-2; TRBD2 agrees at 8 bases. This CDR3 is built from 16 residues. The trim removed 9 bases at V and 5 bases at J, leaving 14 bases unmatched. CDR1 and CDR2 (germline): SGHVS, FQNEAQ. The CDR3 DNA sequence: TGTGCCAGTATCCTGGGAGCGGGAGAGGGGACCGGGGAGCTGTTTTTT. Translation gives CASILGAGEGTGELFF. The full variable domain, rest sourced from reference TRBV7-8 and TRBJ2-2, is GAGVSQSPRYKVAKRGQDVALRCDPISGHVSLFWYQQALGQGPEFLTYFQNEAQLDKSGLPSDRFFAERPEGSVSTLKIQRTQQEDSAVYLCASILGAGEGTGELFFGEGSRLTVL.

The V and J genes are TRBV28 and TRBJ1-1, with TRBD1 identical over 7 bases. The J segment lost 4 bases and the V segment lost 4 bases, leaving 9 bases of the junction unmatched. Germline loops: CDR1 MDHEN, CDR2 SYDVKM. This CDR3 comprises 15 residues. CDR3 coding DNA: TGTGCCAGCAGTTCACAGGGGTTGGGGAGCACTGAAGCTTTCTTT. Translation gives CASSSQGLGSTEAFF.

The J gene is TRBJ1-2, the V gene TRBV5-4; D is possibly TRBD1 (6 bases). Germline V gene lookup returns CDR1 SGHNT and CDR2 YYREEE (reference sequence). This CDR3 contains 13 residues. V lost 4 bases to trimming and J lost 7 bases, with 14 bases between them. The CDR3 sequence: CASSRDTRGGYTF. In DNA, the CDR3 is TGTGCCAGCAGCAGAGACACCAGGGGTGGCTACACCTTC.

The rearrangement links TRBV6-5 to TRBJ2-7, with TRBD1 matching 7 bases. V shed 4 bases, J shed 2 bases, and the junction held 8 bases outside the gene matches. The CDR3 runs 15 residues. The germline V gene encodes CDR1 MNHEY and CDR2 SVGAGI. CDR3 region: CASSSTGVHPYEQYF. The CDR3 coding sequence is TGTGCCAGCAGTTCTACAGGGGTTCACCCCTACGAGCAGTACTTC.

This clone showed up just a few times. The chain recombines TRBV4-1 with TRBJ2-1; 8 bases fit TRBD2. Germline values: CDR1 MGHRA, CDR2 YSYEKL. CDR3 length: 15 amino acids. Trimming removed 3 bases from V and 3 bases from J; junction bases left unmatched: 4. CDR3 protein: CASSHKRENYNEQFF. The DNA of the CDR3 is TGCGCCAGCAGCCATAAGCGGGAGAACTACAATGAGCAGTTCTTC.

This clone was seen a few times. The chain uses TRBV7-8 and TRBJ1-6; TRBD1 matches 10 bases. The CDR3 is made up of 17 amino acids. The junction had 4 bases not matched to a gene; V was cut back by 5 bases and J by 0 bases. Germline V gives CDR1 SGHVS, CDR2 FQNEAQ. Here the CDR3 reads CASSPRTGGSYNSPLHF. As DNA, the CDR3 is TGTGCCAGCAGCCCGCGGACAGGGGGCTCCTATAATTCACCCCTCCACTTT.

The chain employs TRBV9 and TRBJ1-6; a weak D match, TRBD1 (5 bases). Germline CDR1 reads SGDLS; CDR2 reads YYNGEE. This CDR3 contains 14 residues. V lost 2 bases and J lost 10, with 13 bases in between. The CDR3 reads CASSVGPSGSPLHF. CDR3 DNA: TGTGCCAGCAGCGTGGGACCCTCTGGGTCACCCCTCCACTTT.

The chain combines TRBV19 with TRBJ1-5, with 8 nucleotides matching TRBD1. The CDR3 is made up of 14 amino acids. After removal of 6 bases from V and 9 bases from J, the junction contained 10 bases not matched to a gene. Germline V lookup: CDR1 LNHDA, CDR2 SQIVND (reference sequence). CDR3 amino acids: CASRQGQAPLPQHF. For the CDR3, the DNA is TGTGCCAGTAGGCAGGGACAGGCACCCTTGCCCCAGCATTTT. The full variable domain, its missing parts supplied by reference TRBV19 and TRBJ1-5, is DGGITQSPKYLFRKEGQNVTLSCEQNLNHDAMYWYRQDPGQGLRLIYYSQIVNDFQKGDIAEGYSVSREKKESFPLTVTSAQKNPTAFYLCASRQGQAPLPQHFGDGTRLSIL.

The chain combines TRBV2 with TRBJ2-5, with unresolved D. V lost 4 bases to trimming and J lost 5 bases, with 11 bases between them. The CDR3 has 13 amino acids. The V gene's germline CDR1 is SNHLY and CDR2 FYNNEI. The CDR3 sequence is CASSGQTWETQYF. DNA for the CDR3: TGTGCCAGCAGTGGGCAGACCTGGGAGACCCAGTACTTC.